This T cell receptor (beta chain) appears in the sequencing data of a study of blood T cell repertoires in COVID-19. Turning to the study itself: Samples taken during acute and convalescent COVID-19 were collected in the United States, Italy and Spain. T cells, B-cell-depleted T cells, or PBMCs supplied cDNA or gDNA.

Germline CDR1 reads SGDLS; CDR2 reads YYNGEE. V shed 0 bases and J 0 bases; nucleotides not matched to a gene: 7. This CDR3 contains 17 residues. As processed by the authors: Scientists estimated how many nucleated cells there were by amplifying reference gene primers. The method was immunoSEQ multiplex PCR; TCRdb's version includes in-frame clones alone and lacks a portion of them. From that table come the V and J calls and clone size; the DNA was used to work out D and trimming. Of fewer than 350,000 clones listed, roughly 90% are singletons. The sequence came from a woman in her forties with acute COVID-19. Material: PBMCs or T cells enriched from blood (not recorded which). V and J are TRBV9 and TRBJ2-3; 7 bases agree with TRBD2. The CDR3 nucleotides read TGTGCCAGCAGCGTAGGACGACTAGCCCTTAGCACAGATACGCAGTATTTT. It codes for CASSVGRLALSTDTQYF. Filled out from reference TRBV9 and TRBJ2-3, the complete variable domain reads DSGVTQTPKHLITATGQRVTLRCSPRSGDLSVYWYQQSLDQGLQFLIQYYNGEERAKGNILERFSAQQFPDLHSELNLSSLELGDSALYFCASSVGRLALSTDTQYFGPGTRLTVL.